These 31 T cell receptor beta chains originate from one sample sequenced in a study of cytomegalovirus exposure and HLA in healthy donors. PCR involved 60 Vbeta and 13 Jbeta primers. TCRdb's table, derived via immunoSEQ multiplex PCR, lists solely in-frame clones and lacks some. The table shows around 180,000 clones, with more than 80% occurring only once. The sequenced material came from PBMCs. Receptors were obtained from a male donor in good health and CMV-seronegative.

This chain connects TRBV5-4 to TRBJ1-2; D call uncertain. Looked up from germline, CDR1 is SGHNT and CDR2 is YYREEE (reference sequence). Trimming pared 1 base from V and 1 base from J, leaving 5 bases between. This CDR3 comprises 13 residues. The CDR3: CASSLNNNYGYTF. DNA for the CDR3: TGTGCCAGCAGCTTGAACAATAACTATGGCTACACCTTC.

The chain is built from TRBV19 and TRBJ1-2; TRBD1 aligns across 7 bases. Germline CDR1 is LNHDA and CDR2 is SQIVND (reference sequence). The CDR3 consists of 12 residues. V dropped 5 bases and J dropped 5; count of bases not matched to a gene: 2. The CDR3 loop reads CASSQGVYGYTF. The CDR3 region has the DNA TGTGCCAGTAGTCAGGGGGTGTATGGCTACACCTTC.

The chain links TRBV2 to TRBJ1-1; no clear D. CDR3 size: 13 residues. Germline lookup yields CDR1 SNHLY and CDR2 FYNNEI. Trimming removed 4 bases from V and 1 base from J, with 7 bases in between. The CDR3 nucleotides are TGTGCCAGCAGTGCCCGGGGGAACACTGAAGCTTTCTTT. It yields the protein CASSARGNTEAFF.

The V gene is TRBV5-1, the J gene TRBJ1-2, with 7 bases matching TRBD1. In germline, CDR1 is SGHRS, CDR2 YFSETQ. This CDR3 is 14 amino acids long. The junction had 7 bases not matched to a gene; V was cut back by 4 bases and J by 4 bases. Here the CDR3 reads CASSEEGGRYGYTF. For the CDR3, the DNA is TGCGCCAGCAGCGAAGAAGGGGGCCGCTATGGCTACACCTTC.

The genes are TRBV28 and TRBJ1-1; TRBD1 agrees at 10 bases. V lost 6 bases, J lost 1 base, and 5 bases stayed unmatched. Germline V gives CDR1 MDHEN, CDR2 SYDVKM. The CDR3 has 15 residues. CDR3 coding DNA: TGTGCCAGCAGGATCCGGGACAGGGGGAACACTGAAGCTTTCTTT. Its translation: CASRIRDRGNTEAFF. The whole variable domain, remainder taken from reference TRBV28 and TRBJ1-1, is DVKVTQSSRYLVKRTGEKVFLECVQDMDHENMFWYRQDPGLGLRLIYFSYDVKMKEKGDIPEGYSVSREKKERFSLILESASTNQTSMYLCASRIRDRGNTEAFFGQGTRLTVV.

This clone was seen a few times. The V gene is TRBV5-6, the J gene TRBJ1-4; 9 bases match TRBD1. The junction had 8 bases not matched to a gene; V was cut back by 1 base and J by 7 bases. From germline, CDR1 is SGHDT and CDR2 YYEEEE. This CDR3 region has 16 residues. The CDR3 DNA is TGTGCCAGCAGCTTGACGAACAGGGGGCTAGGTGAAAAACTGTTTTTT. Its translation is CASSLTNRGLGEKLFF.

This chain uses TRBV13 with TRBJ1-4; perhaps TRBD1 as D (5 bases). This CDR3 contains 15 residues. CDR1 PRHDT and CDR2 FYEKMQ come from the germline V gene (reference sequence). Trimming left V 5 bases short and J 0 bases short, with 10 bases between. This chain's CDR3 is CASSNRQTTNEKLFF. The CDR3 DNA is TGTGCCAGCAGCAACCGACAGACAACTAATGAAAAACTGTTTTTT.

The chain uses TRBV28 and TRBJ2-7; 9 bases align to TRBD1. The J segment lost 3 bases and the V segment lost 10 bases, leaving 7 bases of the junction unmatched. Germline CDR1 and CDR2: MDHEN and SYDVKM. The CDR3 is made up of 13 amino acids. In nucleotides, the CDR3 is TGTGCCACATCCGGGACAGGGCTCTACGAGCAGTACTTC. It encodes CATSGTGLYEQYF.

This chain joins TRBV6-1 and TRBJ1-1; weak D call: TRBD1 (6 bases). V lost 0 bases and J 1 base, leaving 15 bases between the germline ends. This CDR3 contains 17 residues. The germline V gene has CDR1 MNHNS and CDR2 SASEGT. CDR3 nucleotide sequence: TGTGCCAGCAGTGAAGCTGGGGGCTCGGCATGGAACACTGAAGCTTTCTTT. Translated, it gives CASSEAGGSAWNTEAFF.

The chain employs TRBV28 and TRBJ2-2, with TRBD1 identical over 8 bases. The germline V gene has CDR1 MDHEN and CDR2 SYDVKM. This CDR3 is built from 14 residues. V was pared by 2 bases and J by 6 bases, with 2 bases of the junction left unmatched. The CDR3: CASSLGQGSGELFF. CDR3 in DNA: TGTGCCAGCAGTTTAGGACAGGGATCCGGGGAGCTGTTTTTT.

The gene calls are TRBV10-3 and TRBJ2-5; D is perhaps TRBD2 (5 bases). V shed 6 bases and J shed 4 bases, with 15 bases lying between them. The germline V gene has CDR1 ENHRY and CDR2 SYGVKD. The CDR3 covers 14 residues. In nucleotides, the CDR3 is TGTGCCATCAGCCTCCTCGGGGTCGGAGAGACCCAGTACTTC. This codes for CAISLLGVGETQYF.

CDR3 nucleotide sequence: TGTGCCAGCAGCTCGCCCCTAGCGGGGGGTTACAATGAGCAGTTCTTC. Encoded protein: CASSSPLAGGYNEQFF. The genes are TRBV5-4 and TRBJ2-1, with 11 bases that match TRBD2. V shed 3 bases and J 4 bases; nucleotides not matched to a gene: 6. The V gene's germline CDR1 is SGHNT and CDR2 YYREEE (reference sequence). The CDR3 extends over 16 amino acids.

The J gene is TRBJ2-7, the V gene TRBV2, with 13 nucleotides matching TRBD2. Germline CDR1 and CDR2: SNHLY and FYNNEI. This CDR3 is 17 amino acids long. Trimming took 3 bases from V and 2 from J; bases not matched to a gene: 7. The CDR3 is CASSEGLAGYAAYEQYF. CDR3 coding DNA: TGTGCCAGCAGTGAGGGACTAGCGGGATATGCGGCCTACGAGCAGTACTTC.

This clone was observed a handful of times. The chain couples TRBV5-1 to TRBJ2-7; 7 nucleotides agree with TRBD1. This CDR3 comprises 13 residues. Germline V gene sequence: CDR1 SGHRS, CDR2 YFSETQ. With V trimmed by 2 bases and J by 3 bases, 2 bases remained unmatched. The CDR3 DNA reads as TGCGCCAGCAGCTTACAGGGGAACTACGAGCAGTACTTC. It codes for CASSLQGNYEQYF.

The rearrangement links TRBV15 to TRBJ1-5; 10 nucleotides align to TRBD1. The trim removed 1 base at V and 7 bases at J, leaving 4 bases unmatched. This CDR3 has 15 residues. Germline V gene data show CDR1 as LNHNV and CDR2 as YYDKDF (reference sequence). CDR3 loop: CATSRADRGRQPQHF. CDR3 coding DNA: TGTGCCACCAGCAGAGCGGACAGGGGGAGGCAGCCCCAGCATTTT.

This clone was detected only a few times. The chain links TRBV6-5 to TRBJ1-2; 7 bases are a match to TRBD1. The CDR3 runs to 12 residues. Germline CDR1 MNHEY, CDR2 SVGAGI. V was pared by 5 bases and J by 8 bases, with 5 bases of the junction left unmatched. CDR3 nucleotide sequence: TGTGCCAGCAGTACAGGGGAAGGAGGCTACACCTTC. This gives the protein CASSTGEGGYTF.

The genes are TRBV5-1 and TRBJ2-6; D not resolved. The CDR3 loop spans 11 amino acids. V shed 7 bases and J shed 5 bases, with 4 bases lying between them. Germline V gene lookup returns CDR1 SGHRS and CDR2 YFSETQ. CDR3 nucleotides: TGCGCCAGCGCGTGGGCCAACGTCCTGACTTTC. This translates into CASAWANVLTF.

This chain uses TRBV20-1 with TRBJ2-7, with D maybe TRBD1 (5 bases). V lost 3 bases, J lost 6 bases, and 9 bases lay in between. This CDR3 has 11 residues. Germline CDR1 is DFQATT and CDR2 is SNEGSKA (reference sequence). In DNA form, the CDR3 reads TGCAGTGCTAGGATAGACAGCGAGCAGTACTTC. Its protein product is CSARIDSEQYF.

There are a few counts of this clone. The chain is built from TRBV15 and TRBJ2-7, with no clear D. Germline V gives CDR1 LNHNV, CDR2 YYDKDF (reference sequence). The V end lost 2 bases, the J end lost 2 bases, and 4 bases lay between the germline ends. The CDR3 length is 12 residues. The CDR3 DNA sequence: TGTGCCACCAGCAGACAAACCTACGAGCAGTACTTC. This gives the protein CATSRQTYEQYF.

Note on this clone: The junction shows a germline mismatch at one end, possibly a read error. The chain has TRBV6-5 and TRBJ2-1, with 13 bases aligning to TRBD2. CDR1 MNHEY and CDR2 SVGAGI come from the germline V gene. This CDR3 is built from 15 residues. In DNA form, the CDR3 reads TGTGCCAGCAGTTACTCGCGACTAGCGGGGGGCACCTGGGTCTTC. It translates to CASSYSRLAGGTWVF.

DNA for the CDR3: TGCAGCGGGGCTCCAACAACCTCGGATACGCAGTATTTT. Amino acid sequence: CSGAPTTSDTQYF. This sequence joins TRBV29-1 and TRBJ2-3; D unresolved. The CDR3 length is 13 residues. V dropped 7 bases and J dropped 6 bases, with 17 bases sitting between them. Germline CDR1 and CDR2: SQVTM and ANQGSEA.

This clone was observed a handful of times. J is TRBJ1-6 and V is TRBV10-1; D possibly corresponds to TRBD1 (6 bases). Trimming shortened V by 4 bases and J by 1 base, and 17 bases separated the two germline ends. Germline values: CDR1 WNHNN, CDR2 SYGVQD (reference sequence). The CDR3 is made up of 18 amino acids. The CDR3 DNA follows: TGCGCCAGCAGTGCTTTTCAGGGACATGCGTCCTATAATTCACCCCTCCACTTT. It is translated as CASSAFQGHASYNSPLHF.

This chain links TRBV5-6 with TRBJ2-7; 13 bases are shared with TRBD2. The germline V gene encodes CDR1 SGHDT and CDR2 YYEEEE. Trimming took 5 bases from V and 4 from J; bases not matched to a gene: 12. This CDR3 has 17 residues. The CDR3: CASSYTAILAGGYEQYF. CDR3 bases: TGTGCCAGCAGTTACACGGCAATACTAGCGGGAGGGTACGAGCAGTACTTC.

This sequence joins TRBV7-2 and TRBJ2-3, with D tentatively TRBD2 (6 bases). V lost 5 bases and J lost 2, with 11 bases in between. Germline V lookup: CDR1 SGHTA, CDR2 FQGNSA. The CDR3 contains 14 residues. The CDR3 region has the DNA TGTGCCAGCAGCCCCCGGGACTTCACAGATACGCAGTATTTT. Protein product: CASSPRDFTDTQYF.

Only one count was recorded for this clone. V is TRBV19 and J is TRBJ2-5; 10 positions agree with TRBD2. Germline V gene lookup returns CDR1 LNHDA and CDR2 SQIVND (reference sequence). CDR3 length: 16 amino acids. The V gene end was trimmed by 4 bases and the J gene end by 5 bases; junction bases not matched to a gene: 10. As DNA, the CDR3 is TGTGCCAGTAGTACCTGGACTAGCGGTAATGCGGAGACCCAGTACTTC. Translating it yields CASSTWTSGNAETQYF.

V and J are TRBV4-3 and TRBJ2-1, with TRBD2 matching over 7 bases. This CDR3 is built from 16 residues. The trim removed 0 bases at V and 3 bases at J, leaving 5 bases unmatched. CDR1 LGHNA and CDR2 YSLEER come from the germline V gene. CDR3 region: CASSQDSGGGYNEQFF. CDR3 DNA sequence: TGCGCCAGCAGCCAAGATAGCGGCGGGGGCTACAATGAGCAGTTCTTC.

The CDR3 region has the DNA TGTGCCAGCAGGACAGGGAGAGCTGCAACTAATGAAAAACTGTTTTTT. Its translation: CASRTGRAATNEKLFF. The rearrangement links TRBV19 to TRBJ1-4, with 8 positions matching TRBD1. The CDR3 extends over 16 amino acids. The V gene end was trimmed by 9 bases and the J gene end by 0 bases; junction bases not matched to a gene: 9. Germline V gives CDR1 LNHDA, CDR2 SQIVND (reference sequence).

The J gene is TRBJ1-1, the V gene TRBV18; 8 bases are shared with TRBD1. CDR1 KGHSH and CDR2 LQKENI come from the germline V gene. V lost 4 bases to trimming and J lost 6 bases; unmatched junction nucleotides: 13. This CDR3 has 16 amino acids. CDR3 coding DNA: TGTGCCAGCTCACTTACGACAGGGGCGGTGATCTCTGAAGCTTTCTTT. Amino acids: CASSLTTGAVISEAFF.

The rearrangement uses TRBV18 and TRBJ1-2; 7 bases are a match to TRBD1. The CDR3 has 14 amino acids. CDR1 is KGHSH and CDR2 is LQKENI in the germline V gene. Trimming removed 6 bases from V and 4 bases from J; junction bases left unmatched: 8. In nucleotides, the CDR3 is TGTGCCAGCTCTCCCGGACAGGCCAGCTATGGCTACACCTTC. It is translated as CASSPGQASYGYTF. Full variable domain (rest looked up from reference TRBV18 and TRBJ1-2): NAGVMQNPRHLVRRRGQEARLRCSPMKGHSHVYWYRQLPEEGLKFMVYLQKENIIDESGMPKERFSAEFPKEGPSILRIQQVVRGDSAAYFCASSPGQASYGYTFGSGTRLTVV.

The chain employs TRBV28 and TRBJ1-4, with a weak D call TRBD1 (6 bases). In germline, CDR1 is MDHEN, CDR2 SYDVKM. The CDR3 is 17 amino acids. V lost 5 bases and J 7 bases, leaving 23 bases between the germline ends. The CDR3 loop is CASSNPPFGQGTEKLFF. CDR3 nucleotides: TGTGCCAGCAGTAACCCCCCTTTCGGGCAGGGGACTGAAAAACTGTTTTTT.

V is TRBV7-9 and J is TRBJ2-7; TRBD2 agrees at 7 bases. The germline V gene has CDR1 SEHNR and CDR2 FQNEAQ (reference sequence). After removal of 5 bases from V and 0 bases from J, the junction contained 10 bases not matched to a gene. This CDR3 comprises 16 residues. CDR3 nucleotide sequence: TGTGCCAGCAGCCCGCCTCTAGCGGCGAGCTCCTACGAGCAGTACTTC. It is translated as CASSPPLAASSYEQYF.